The next 7 T cell receptor beta chains were all read from a single sample in a study of shared clonotypes between healthy human individuals. The data were produced by immunoSEQ multiplex PCR, yet TCRdb's version contains in-frame clones alone and is incomplete. The table has about 1 million clones, around 82% seen once. Sample: memory CD4+ T cells from PBMCs. Noted subset: CD45RA-negative fraction. The receptors were sampled from a man aged 18 to 35 in good health. Some clones in this sample may be carry-over from other donors' samples.

The chain joins TRBV28 to TRBJ2-6; D is unresolved. This CDR3 spans 17 amino acids. Trimming cost V 3 bases and J 1 base, with 13 bases left between them. Germline CDR1 MDHEN, CDR2 SYDVKM. This chain's CDR3 is CASSFHAGTSGANVLTF. In DNA, the CDR3 is TGTGCCAGCAGTTTTCATGCAGGAACTTCTGGGGCCAACGTCCTGACTTTC. The whole variable domain, remainder taken from reference TRBV28 and TRBJ2-6, is DVKVTQSSRYLVKRTGEKVFLECVQDMDHENMFWYRQDPGLGLRLIYFSYDVKMKEKGDIPEGYSVSREKKERFSLILESASTNQTSMYLCASSFHAGTSGANVLTFGAGSRLTVL.

V gene TRBV2 combines with J gene TRBJ1-5; tentatively, D is TRBD1 (6 bases). The germline gives CDR1 SNHLY, CDR2 FYNNEI. Trimming removed 6 bases at V and 1 base at J, with 16 bases between. CDR3 length equals 16 residues. The CDR3 region is CASSRGAGASNQPQHF. The CDR3 DNA reads TGTGCCAGCAGCAGGGGCGCCGGGGCGAGCAATCAGCCCCAGCATTTT. Drawing the rest from reference TRBV2 and TRBJ1-5, the complete variable domain is EPEVTQTPSHQVTQMGQEVILRCVPISNHLYFYWYRQILGQKVEFLVSFYNNEISEKSEIFDDQFSVERPDGSNFTLKIRSTKLEDSAMYFCASSRGAGASNQPQHFGDGTRLSIL.

This clone came up a few times. V gene TRBV5-6 combines with J gene TRBJ1-2, with 11 bases identical to TRBD1. The CDR3 covers 14 residues. J lost 8 bases, V lost 4 bases, and 7 bases had no gene match. The germline CDR1 and CDR2 sequences are SGHDT and YYEEEE. The CDR3 DNA reads as TGTGCCAGCAGCAAACTAGGGACAGGGGGAGGCTACACCTTC. This translates into CASSKLGTGGGYTF.

The chain combines TRBV7-2 with TRBJ1-1; D call uncertain. The V gene's germline CDR1 is SGHTA and CDR2 FQGNSA. Between the trimmed V and J ends, which lost 0 bases and 1 base, there was a span of 9 bases. The CDR3 contains 15 residues. CDR3 coding DNA: TGTGCCAGCAGCTTAGCACCGAGGGAGAACACTGAAGCTTTCTTT. Translating gives CASSLAPRENTEAFF.

The rearrangement joins TRBV4-2 to TRBJ1-2, with a weak D call TRBD1 (6 bases). Trimming left V 5 bases short and J 8 bases short, with 18 bases between. This CDR3 has 14 amino acids. Germline V CDR1 and CDR2: LGHNA, YNFKEQ. The DNA of the CDR3 is TGTGCCAGCAGCTCCCTTATCCCGACAGGAGGCTACACCTTC. This encodes CASSSLIPTGGYTF.

This clone was picked up one time. The chain couples TRBV19 to TRBJ2-3; possibly TRBD1 for D (6 bases). The CDR3 has 14 residues. Germline V lookup: CDR1 LNHDA, CDR2 SQIVND (reference sequence). V shed 5 bases and J shed 4 bases, with 13 bases lying between them. CDR3 in DNA: TGTGCCAGTAGTCCTTGGACAGATCCAGATACGCAGTATTTT. Its translation is CASSPWTDPDTQYF.

This clone was detected a few times. The J gene is TRBJ1-1, the V gene TRBV2; 8 bases are shared with TRBD1. The CDR3 runs to 14 residues. Germline CDR1 and CDR2: SNHLY and FYNNEI. J was trimmed by 0 bases and V by 6 bases; bases with no gene match: 3. CDR3 loop: CASSPGQVNTEAFF. The CDR3 DNA reads TGTGCCAGCAGCCCGGGACAGGTGAACACTGAAGCTTTCTTT.